Listed here are 9 T cell receptor beta chains from one sample, sequenced in a study of human T cells and chemical hapten exposure. The time point denotes: patch test 3, about 24 weeks after DPC sensitization. The treatment here: therapeutic diphenylcyclopropenone sensitization with weekly scalp DPC. A single record per CDR3 protein comes from TCRdb applying MiXCR to the RACE reads. The sample includes roughly 200,000 distinct CDR3 sequences, 20% to 25% of them seen just once. Sample: whole blood, taken in connection with sensitization to the hapten diphenylcyclopropenone (DPC). The receptors here all came from a woman aged 40 to 55 with alopecia areata. Some clones in this sample may be carry-over from other donors' samples.

At least ten counts were recorded for this clonotype. The chain carries TRBV7-2 and TRBJ2-4; D unclear. The V end lost 5 bases, the J end lost 9 bases, and 20 bases lay between the germline ends. The CDR3 runs 15 residues. Germline lookup yields CDR1 SGHTA and CDR2 FQGNSA. CDR3: CASSPIPGTVGIQYF. The CDR3, as DNA: TGTGCCAGCAGCCCCATACCGGGTACGGTGGGCATTCAGTACTTC.

There are a few counts of this clonotype. The rearrangement links TRBV29-1 to TRBJ1-2; 8 nucleotides agree with TRBD1. The CDR3 sequence is 14 residues long. Germline trimming cut 6 bases from V and 8 bases from J; bases unmatched to any gene: 14. Germline CDR1 reads SQVTM; CDR2 reads ANQGSEA. CDR3 sequence (DNA): TGCAGCGTCGTTGACCAGGACAGGGCTCAAGGCTACACCTTC. Its protein product is CSVVDQDRAQGYTF.

The table lists this clonotype with a few counts. The chain is built from TRBV28 and TRBJ1-6; 7 positions match TRBD1. Germline V gene data show CDR1 as MDHEN and CDR2 as SYDVKM. V lost 5 bases, J lost 12 bases, and 10 bases stayed unmatched. The CDR3 covers 14 residues. The CDR3 here is CASSPEQGLRPLHF. The CDR3 DNA follows: TGTGCCAGCAGTCCCGAACAGGGGTTGAGACCCCTCCACTTT.

The chain carries TRBV29-1 and TRBJ2-2, with D unresolved. The V and J ends lost 7 bases and 5 bases respectively, with 14 bases between them. In germline, CDR1 is SQVTM, CDR2 ANQGSEA. This CDR3 has 13 residues. Here the CDR3 DNA reads TGCAGCGCTGCTAGTACCGGGACCGGGGAGCTGTTTTTT. Its protein is CSAASTGTGELFF.

Only a few counts were recorded for this clonotype. The J gene is TRBJ2-7, the V gene TRBV7-9, with D hard to call. Germline V gives CDR1 SEHNR, CDR2 FQNEAQ (reference sequence). The CDR3 extends over 14 amino acids. Trimming took off 4 bases at V and 0 bases at J, with 10 bases between the two ends. CDR3 residues: CASSSTFSSYEQYF. The CDR3 DNA reads TGTGCCAGCAGCTCCACGTTCAGCTCCTACGAGCAGTACTTC. The whole variable domain, remainder taken from reference TRBV7-9 and TRBJ2-7, is DTGVSQNPRHKITKRGQNVTFRCDPISEHNRLYWYRQTLGQGPEFLTYFQNEAQLEKSRLLSDRFSAERPKGSFSTLEIQRTEQGDSAMYLCASSSTFSSYEQYFGPGTRLTVT.

This clonotype occurred many times. This sequence joins TRBV18 and TRBJ2-7; TRBD1 is a possible D gene (6 bases). The CDR3 covers 13 residues. Trimming removed 2 bases from V and 3 bases from J, with 8 bases in between. The germline CDR1 and CDR2 sequences are KGHSH and LQKENI. CDR3 region: CASSPGGRYEQYF. In DNA form, the CDR3 reads TGTGCCAGCTCACCAGGGGGCCGCTACGAGCAGTACTTC. Drawing the rest from reference TRBV18 and TRBJ2-7, the complete variable domain is NAGVMQNPRHLVRRRGQEARLRCSPMKGHSHVYWYRQLPEEGLKFMVYLQKENIIDESGMPKERFSAEFPKEGPSILRIQQVVRGDSAAYFCASSPGGRYEQYFGPGTRLTVT.

The chain recombines TRBV28 with TRBJ2-3; weak D call: TRBD2 (6 bases). Germline V gene lookup returns CDR1 MDHEN and CDR2 SYDVKM. This CDR3 has 13 amino acids. CDR3 DNA sequence: TGTGCTGGGAGGAGGACATCAGACGATACGCAGTATTTT. It encodes CAGRRTSDDTQYF.

This clonotype occurred many times. This chain joins TRBV25-1 and TRBJ2-7, with 7 bases identical to TRBD1. This CDR3 contains 14 residues. Trimming at V came to 6 bases and at J to 5 bases, leaving 10 bases not matched to a gene. In germline, CDR1 is MGHDK, CDR2 SYGVNS. CDR3 protein: CASRKGASWDEQYF. DNA of the CDR3: TGTGCCAGCAGAAAGGGGGCTTCGTGGGACGAGCAGTACTTC.

The chain links TRBV6-6 to TRBJ1-6; 8 positions agree with TRBD1. The germline V gene encodes CDR1 MNHNY and CDR2 SVGAGI (reference sequence). The CDR3 is made up of 16 amino acids. The ends lost 8 bases at V and 7 bases at J; junction bases unmatched: 13. The CDR3 loop is CASLGDRGRWNSPLHF. The DNA of the CDR3 is TGTGCCAGCCTCGGAGACAGGGGACGTTGGAATTCACCCCTCCACTTT.